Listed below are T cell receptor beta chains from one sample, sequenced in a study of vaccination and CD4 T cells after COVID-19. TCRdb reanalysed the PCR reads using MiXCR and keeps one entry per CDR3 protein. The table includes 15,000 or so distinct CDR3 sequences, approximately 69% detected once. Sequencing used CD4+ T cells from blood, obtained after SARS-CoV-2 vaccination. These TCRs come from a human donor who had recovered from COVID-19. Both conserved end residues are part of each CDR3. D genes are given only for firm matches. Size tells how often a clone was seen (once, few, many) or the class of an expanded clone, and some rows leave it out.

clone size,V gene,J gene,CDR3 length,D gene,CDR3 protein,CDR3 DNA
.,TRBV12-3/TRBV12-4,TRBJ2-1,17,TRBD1,CASSAGQGNPSYNEQFF,TGTGCCAGCAGCGCGGGACAGGGGAACCCCTCCTACAATGAGCAGTTCTTC
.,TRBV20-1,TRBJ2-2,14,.,CSASWGTNTGELFF,TGCAGTGCTAGCTGGGGGACGAACACCGGGGAGCTGTTTTTT
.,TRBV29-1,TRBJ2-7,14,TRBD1,CSVPGQGSSYEQYF,TGCAGCGTACCGGGACAGGGGAGTTCCTACGAGCAGTACTTC
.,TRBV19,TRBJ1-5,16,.,CASSIRVGRSNQPQHF,TGTGCCAGTAGTATCCGGGTGGGCCGGAGCAATCAGCCCCAGCATTTT
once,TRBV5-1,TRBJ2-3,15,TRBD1,CASSTISGTAGTQYF,TGCGCCAGCAGCACCATATCCGGGACAGCTGGTACGCAGTATTTT
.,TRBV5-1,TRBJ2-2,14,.,CASSLDQLTGELFF,TGCGCCAGCAGCCTTGACCAACTAACCGGGGAGCTGTTTTTT
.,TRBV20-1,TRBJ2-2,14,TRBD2,CSAGGLAGSGELFF,TGCAGTGCTGGAGGACTAGCGGGATCCGGGGAGCTGTTTTTT
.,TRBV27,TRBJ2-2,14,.,CASSKDRSNGELFF,TGTGCCAGCAGTAAAGACAGGTCGAACGGGGAGCTGTTTTTT
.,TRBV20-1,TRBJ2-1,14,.,CSARESGSYNEQFF,TGCAGTGCTAGGGAGTCGGGGTCCTACAATGAGCAGTTCTTC
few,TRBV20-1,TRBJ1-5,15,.,CSASKGGYSNQPQHF,TGCAGTGCTAGCAAAGGTGGTTATAGCAATCAGCCCCAGCATTTT
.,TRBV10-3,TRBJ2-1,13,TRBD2,CAIGRETYNEQFF,TGTGCCATTGGGCGGGAGACCTACAATGAGCAGTTCTTC
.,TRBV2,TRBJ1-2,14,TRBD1,CASSQDRVWDGYTF,TGTGCCAGCAGTCAAGACAGGGTTTGGGATGGCTACACCTTC
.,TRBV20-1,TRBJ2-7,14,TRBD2,CSARVGGGPYEQYF,TGCAGTGCTAGAGTGGGCGGGGGTCCCTACGAGCAGTACTTC
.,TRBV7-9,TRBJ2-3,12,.,CASSLSPNTQYF,TGTGCCAGCAGCTTAAGCCCGAATACGCAGTATTTT